This T cell receptor beta chain was recorded in a study of a mutant IDH1 vaccine in newly diagnosed glioma. The protocol was immunoSEQ multiplex PCR, while the TCRdb copy is restricted to in-frame clones and leaves out a portion. This sample yields about 50,000 clones, of which 86% are seen a single time; about 2.2% belongs to the top ten. Time point noted: baseline, week 1 (first vaccination visit). The treatment here: pre-vaccination baseline after standard-of-care therapy. Germline values: CDR1 MNHEY, CDR2 SMNVEV (reference sequence). The V gene end was trimmed by 0 bases and the J gene end by 4 bases; junction bases not matched to a gene: 8. The CDR3 sequence is 16 residues long.

The sample consisted of PBMCs, taken from a glioma patient treated with radiotherapy, temozolomide or both. The chain has TRBV27 and TRBJ1-2, with 7 bases identical to TRBD1. The clonotype was recovered from a man aged 35 to 55 with glioma. The CDR3 coding sequence is TGTGCCAGCAGTTTATCGGCAGGGGGGTACGGCTATGGCTACACCTTC. This sequence encodes CASSLSAGGYGYGYTF.